A selection of T cell receptor beta chains follows, all from one sample in a study of type 1 regulatory T cells. TCRdb called the reads again in MiXCR, with one record for every CDR3 protein. The table has tens of thousands of distinct CDR3 sequences, around 21% seen once. Their antigens are not known. Input material: cultured type 1 regulatory T (Tr1) cells, either the whole culture or a sorted fraction (not recorded which). All receptors derive from a human donor in good health. CDR3s include the opening cysteine and the closing phenylalanine or tryptophan. D genes are given only for firm matches. Clone size is stated in some rows and not others, as once, few, many or a class when expanded.

TRBJ1-3 TRBV29-1 . . CSVFPGTGNTIYF TGCAGCGTTTTTCCAGGGACTGGAAACACCATATATTTT
TRBJ2-1 TRBV9 . . CASSQTGYNEQFF TGTGCCAGCAGCCAGACTGGTTACAATGAGCAGTTCTTC
TRBJ1-1 TRBV5-6 few TRBD1 CASSYGTGWSEAFF TGTGCCAGCAGCTATGGGACAGGGTGGAGTGAAGCTTTCTTT
TRBJ1-2 TRBV7-9 few . CASSLDAYNYGYTF TGTGCCAGCAGCTTAGATGCATACAACTATGGCTACACCTTC
TRBJ2-1 TRBV12-3/TRBV12-4 . . CASSPTRRNEQFF TGTGCCAGCAGTCCGACTAGACGGAATGAGCAGTTCTTC
TRBJ2-1 TRBV7-8 few TRBD1 CASSPGTGGLNEQFF TGTGCCAGCAGCCCAGGGACAGGGGGCTTGAATGAGCAGTTCTTC
TRBJ1-1 TRBV5-1 . . CASSLAGGGRNTEAFF TGCGCCAGCAGCTTGGCCGGTGGGGGTAGGAACACTGAAGCTTTCTTT
TRBJ1-5 TRBV12-3/TRBV12-4 few TRBD1 CAGSRQGKGNQPQHF TGTGCCGGCAGTCGACAGGGGAAGGGCAATCAGCCCCAGCATTTT
TRBJ2-1 TRBV5-1 . . CASRLSPPLEQFF TGCGCCAGCAGGTTATCCCCACCTCTAGAGCAGTTCTTC
TRBJ2-2 TRBV3-1 many . CASSQSPNTGELFF TGTGCCAGCAGCCAGTCACCGAACACCGGGGAGCTGTTTTTT
TRBJ2-2 TRBV27 . TRBD2 CASRREGAGELFF TGTGCCAGCAGGCGGGAGGGGGCCGGGGAGCTGTTTTTT
TRBJ2-1 TRBV27 many TRBD2 CASSLATSGNRLFF TGTGCCAGCAGTTTAGCGACTAGCGGGAACCGCTTGTTCTTC
TRBJ1-4 TRBV7-9 few . CASSKETHREKLFF TGTGCCAGCAGCAAAGAGACCCACCGGGAAAAACTGTTTTTT
TRBJ1-5 TRBV12-3/TRBV12-4 . TRBD1 CASCRDSGQPQHF TGTGCCAGCTGCCGGGACAGCGGACAGCCCCAGCATTTT
TRBJ2-5 TRBV20-1 . . CSAELRVLETQYF TGCAGTGCCGAGCTCAGGGTTCTAGAGACCCAGTACTTC
TRBJ2-7 TRBV20-1 few TRBD2 CSARDLGLAGRSYEQYF TGCAGTGCTAGAGATCTGGGACTAGCGGGGCGCTCCTACGAGCAGTACTTC
TRBJ2-7 TRBV18 few . CASSSGTATYEQYF TGTGCCAGCTCATCCGGGACGGCGACCTACGAGCAGTACTTC
TRBJ2-3 TRBV12-3/TRBV12-4 few . CASSFEGDTQYF TGTGCCAGCAGTTTCGAGGGAGATACGCAGTATTTT
TRBJ2-7 TRBV30 few . CAWRGSSYEQYF TGTGCCTGGAGAGGCAGCTCCTACGAGCAGTACTTC
TRBJ2-1 TRBV5-1 . TRBD2 CASSPLTAGPYEQFF TGCGCCAGCAGCCCGCTGACAGCGGGGCCGTATGAGCAGTTCTTC
TRBJ1-1 TRBV5-1 many TRBD1 CASRARTGGEAFF TGCGCCAGCAGAGCTAGGACAGGAGGTGAAGCTTTCTTT
TRBJ2-7 TRBV10-3 . . CAISEERSYEQYF TGTGCCATCAGTGAAGAGCGCTCCTACGAGCAGTACTTC
TRBJ2-7 TRBV30 . . CAWSRGWYEQYF TGTGCCTGGAGTAGGGGGTGGTACGAGCAGTACTTC
TRBJ2-7 TRBV5-6 . TRBD2 CASSFRTSGYYEQYF TGTGCCAGCAGCTTTCGGACTAGCGGATACTACGAGCAGTACTTC
TRBJ2-7 TRBV29-1 . . CSVSGIFPYEQYF TGCAGCGTTTCCGGGATCTTTCCCTACGAGCAGTACTTC
TRBJ2-7 TRBV20-1 . TRBD2 CSASRAEGGLYEQYF TGCAGTGCCTCGAGGGCTGAGGGAGGGCTCTACGAGCAGTACTTC
TRBJ1-1 TRBV30 . TRBD1 CAWSGTGVTEAFF TGTGCCTGGAGTGGGACAGGGGTCACTGAAGCTTTCTTT
TRBJ2-7 TRBV5-1 few . CASSLVGYEQYF TGCGCCAGCAGCTTGGTCGGCTACGAGCAGTACTTC
TRBJ1-2 TRBV2 . . CASRVGEANYGYTF TGTGCCAGCAGGGTCGGAGAAGCTAACTATGGCTACACCTTC
TRBJ2-5 TRBV20-1 few . CSATPQETQYF TGCAGTGCTACCCCCCAAGAGACCCAGTACTTC
TRBJ2-3 TRBV25-1 . . CASSPPVGALDTQYF TGTGCCAGCAGTCCCCCGGTAGGGGCCCTAGATACGCAGTATTTT
TRBJ1-1 TRBV27 few TRBD1 CASRHRGLDTEAFF TGTGCCAGCAGACACAGGGGTTTGGACACTGAAGCTTTCTTT
TRBJ2-1 TRBV2 . . CASSELQNYNEQFF TGTGCCAGCAGTGAATTACAAAATTACAATGAGCAGTTCTTC
TRBJ2-1 TRBV2 . . CASLRDSHNEQFF TGTGCCAGCCTTCGGGACTCCCACAATGAGCAGTTCTTC
TRBJ1-1 TRBV10-3 few . CAISAGFGEAFF TGTGCCATCAGTGCTGGCTTCGGGGAAGCTTTCTTT
TRBJ1-6 TRBV7-9 few . CASSLARATVNSPLHF TGTGCCAGCAGCTTAGCTCGAGCGACGGTGAATTCACCCCTCCACTTT
TRBJ2-5 TRBV5-1 few TRBD2 CASSPGTSGPETQYF TGCGCCAGCAGCCCGGGCACTAGCGGGCCGGAGACCCAGTACTTC
TRBJ2-1 TRBV5-1 . TRBD2 CASSGSGTSGLREQFF TGCGCCAGCAGCGGATCCGGGACTAGCGGCCTGAGGGAGCAGTTCTTC
TRBJ1-1 TRBV5-1 many TRBD1 CASSTGTGGRDTEAFF TGCGCCAGCAGCACGGGGACAGGGGGCAGGGACACTGAAGCTTTCTTT
TRBJ1-1 TRBV3-1 medium-sized . CASSQDTGPVEAFF TGTGCCAGCAGCCAAGACACCGGCCCCGTTGAAGCTTTCTTT
TRBJ2-1 TRBV11-3 many . CASSLGTLGNEQFF TGTGCCAGCAGCTTAGGTACGCTCGGGAATGAGCAGTTCTTC
TRBJ2-1 TRBV5-4 . . CASSPSVAPYNEQFF TGTGCCAGCAGCCCCTCCGTCGCTCCCTACAATGAGCAGTTCTTC
TRBJ2-5 TRBV12-3/TRBV12-4 . . CASTPRVQETQYF TGTGCCAGCACCCCTCGTGTTCAAGAGACCCAGTACTTC
TRBJ1-1 TRBV5-1 few . CASSWDGRNEAFF TGCGCCAGCAGCTGGGACGGTCGCAATGAAGCTTTCTTT
TRBJ1-2 TRBV3-1 . . CASSQDRGSGYTF TGTGCCAGCAGCCAAGATCGGGGGAGTGGCTACACCTTC
TRBJ2-7 TRBV12-3/TRBV12-4 many TRBD2 CASSSGTSGYEQYF TGTGCCAGCAGTTCCGGGACTAGCGGCTACGAGCAGTACTTC
TRBJ2-3 TRBV2 few . CASARGTVDTQYF TGTGCCAGCGCTCGGGGGACAGTAGATACGCAGTATTTT
TRBJ1-6 TRBV7-3 . . CASSFGQNNSPLHF TGTGCCAGCAGTTTTGGACAGAATAATTCACCCCTCCACTTT